Listed below are T cell receptor beta chains from one sample, sequenced in a study of blood T cells in healthy people across ages. MiXCR was run by TCRdb on the 5' RACE reads, yielding one entry per CDR3 protein. The sample comprises about 1.4 million distinct CDR3 sequences, almost 60% of which are singletons, and 5% to 7% rests with the top ten. Sequencing was performed on blood. Receptors were obtained from a young man in good health. CDR3s include the opening cysteine and the closing phenylalanine or tryptophan. Each record gives: V gene, clone size, J gene, D gene, CDR3 protein, CDR3 DNA. D genes are given only for firm matches. A clone size is listed for some rows: how often the clone was seen (once, few, many), or a class if it is expanded.

TRBV20-1,.,TRBJ2-2,TRBD2,CSARDPASGSRAGELFF,TGCAGTGCTAGAGATCCAGCTAGCGGGAGCCGCGCCGGGGAGCTGTTTTTT
TRBV5-5,.,TRBJ2-7,TRBD1,CASSSDRGMHEQYF,TGTGCCAGCAGCTCGGACAGGGGTATGCACGAGCAGTACTTC
TRBV4-1,.,TRBJ2-1,.,CASSQEGYEGWGNEQFF,TGCGCCAGCAGCCAAGAGGGGTATGAGGGGTGGGGCAATGAGCAGTTCTTC
TRBV6-2/TRBV6-3,.,TRBJ2-2,TRBD2,CASKAGGHERTGELFF,TGTGCCAGCAAAGCGGGGGGGCACGAACGCACCGGGGAGCTGTTTTTT
TRBV4-1,.,TRBJ2-3,.,CASSQDRGRFTDTQYF,TGCGCCAGCAGCCAAGACCGGGGCCGATTCACAGATACGCAGTATTTT
TRBV27,few,TRBJ2-5,.,CASSLSILETQYF,TGTGCCAGCAGTTTATCGATCCTGGAGACCCAGTACTTC
TRBV6-5,.,TRBJ2-1,TRBD1,CASSFSGQGARDEQFF,TGTGCCAGCAGTTTCTCAGGACAGGGGGCGAGGGATGAGCAGTTCTTC
TRBV29-1,.,TRBJ2-7,.,CSVVGDARSYNEQYF,TGCAGCGTTGTGGGTGATGCGAGATCCTACAATGAGCAGTACTTC
TRBV7-2,.,TRBJ2-7,.,CASSSPNRVVGEQYF,TGTGCCAGCAGCTCTCCTAACAGGGTGGTCGGCGAGCAGTACTTC
TRBV7-2,.,TRBJ1-1,.,CASSPARRVEAFF,TGTGCCAGCAGCCCGGCCCGACGGGTAGAAGCTTTCTTT
TRBV2,few,TRBJ2-7,TRBD1,CASSQGGTGSYEQYF,TGTGCCAGCAGTCAAGGCGGGACAGGGTCGTACGAGCAGTACTTC
TRBV9,.,TRBJ1-4,TRBD1,CASSASPQGVANEKLFF,TGTGCCAGCAGCGCAAGCCCGCAGGGGGTAGCTAATGAAAAACTGTTTTTT
TRBV27,.,TRBJ1-4,.,CASSPSMGTQEKLFF,TGTGCCAGCAGTCCCTCTATGGGGACCCAAGAAAAACTGTTTTTT
TRBV29-1,.,TRBJ1-1,.,CSVEAVYTEAFF,TGCAGCGTTGAAGCGGTATACACTGAAGCTTTCTTT
TRBV25-1,.,TRBJ2-2,.,CASSELDSRDTGELFF,TGTGCCAGCAGTGAACTTGACTCCCGGGACACCGGGGAGCTGTTTTTT
TRBV27,.,TRBJ2-3,.,CASRPFQSSTDTQYF,TGTGCCAGCAGACCTTTTCAGTCTAGCACAGATACGCAGTATTTT
TRBV13,.,TRBJ2-5,TRBD1,CASSNTGQGKETQYF,TGTGCCAGCAGCAATACGGGACAGGGAAAAGAGACCCAGTACTTC
TRBV4-1,.,TRBJ1-5,TRBD1,CASSQPGTGTQPQHF,TGCGCCAGCAGCCAGCCCGGGACAGGGACTCAGCCCCAGCATTTT
TRBV27,.,TRBJ2-7,.,CASSLVGPYYEQYF,TGTGCCAGCAGTTTGGTCGGCCCCTACTACGAGCAGTACTTC
TRBV11-2,few,TRBJ2-3,.,CASSLESLFTDTQYF,TGTGCCAGCAGCTTAGAATCCTTGTTCACAGATACGCAGTATTTT
TRBV5-1,.,TRBJ1-6,TRBD1,CASGQGTGGEPPLHF,TGCGCCAGCGGACAGGGAACGGGTGGGGAGCCACCCCTCCACTTT
TRBV27,few,TRBJ2-7,.,CASRSGMGSYEQYF,TGTGCCAGCAGGTCAGGGATGGGGAGCTACGAGCAGTACTTC
TRBV25-1,.,TRBJ2-1,.,CASSEYGSIYEQFF,TGTGCCAGCAGTGAATATGGGAGTATCTATGAGCAGTTCTTC
TRBV24-1,once,TRBJ2-7,.,CATSDSRSYEQYF,TGTGCCACCAGTGATTCGAGATCCTACGAGCAGTACTTC
TRBV5-1,few,TRBJ1-2,.,CASSLLPQQGYTF,TGCGCCAGCAGCTTACTGCCCCAGCAAGGCTACACCTTC
TRBV20-1,.,TRBJ2-1,TRBD2,CSAYNQREGYNEQFF,TGCAGTGCTTACAACCAGCGGGAGGGTTACAATGAGCAGTTCTTC
TRBV9,.,TRBJ2-4,.,CASSVAAGEQYF,TGTGCCAGCAGCGTAGCTGCTGGGGAGCAGTACTTC
TRBV7-8,few,TRBJ1-6,.,CASSLGGPPLHF,TGTGCCAGCAGCTTAGGGGGGCCACCCCTCCACTTT
TRBV12-3/TRBV12-4,.,TRBJ2-5,TRBD2,CASSQLAEQYF,TGTGCCAGCAGTCAACTAGCGGAGCAGTACTTC
TRBV20-1,.,TRBJ2-1,TRBD2,CSASSPLLAGNYNEQFF,TGCAGTGCTAGCTCACCTCTACTAGCGGGAAACTACAATGAGCAGTTCTTC
TRBV25-1,.,TRBJ1-4,.,CANRETGSTNEKLFF,TGTGCCAACAGAGAAACAGGGTCAACTAATGAAAAACTGTTTTTT